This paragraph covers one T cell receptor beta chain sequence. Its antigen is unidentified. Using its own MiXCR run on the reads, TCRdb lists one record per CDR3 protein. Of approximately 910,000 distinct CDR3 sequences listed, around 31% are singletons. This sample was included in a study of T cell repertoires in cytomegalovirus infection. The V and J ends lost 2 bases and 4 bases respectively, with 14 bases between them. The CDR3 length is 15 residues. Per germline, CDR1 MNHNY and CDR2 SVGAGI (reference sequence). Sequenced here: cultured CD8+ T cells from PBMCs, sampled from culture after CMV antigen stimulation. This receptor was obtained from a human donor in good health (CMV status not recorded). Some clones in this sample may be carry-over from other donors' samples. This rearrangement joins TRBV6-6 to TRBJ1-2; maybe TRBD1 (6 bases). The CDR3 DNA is TGTGCCAGCAGTTACCTACAGGGTGGGGGCTATGGCTACACCTTC. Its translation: CASSYLQGGGYGYTF.